These 14 T cell receptor beta chains originate from one sample sequenced in a study of neurological immune-mediated disorders. TCRdb reprocessed the 5' RACE reads via MiXCR and lists one record per CDR3 protein. The sample has about 50,000 distinct CDR3 sequences; approximately 17% are singletons. Sample: PBMCs. These receptors were obtained from a man aged 55 to 69 in good health.

This clonotype was seen at least ten times. The chain employs TRBV29-1 and TRBJ1-1; D gene unclear. Deletions cut 7 bases from V and 7 bases from J, with 16 bases between. CDR1 is SQVTM, CDR2 ANQGSEA, per germline. The CDR3 is made up of 12 amino acids. The CDR3 DNA sequence: TGCAGCGCAACCAAAGGGTCCGATGAAGCTTTCTTT. Protein: CSATKGSDEAFF.

This clonotype has a single count. One base away lies a much larger clone, so this may be a sequencing read error. The chain has TRBV7-9 and TRBJ2-1; D may be TRBD1 (6 bases). The length of the CDR3 is 15 residues. With 5 bases removed from V and 4 bases from J, the gap between germline ends came to 15 bases. CDR1 is SEHNR and CDR2 is FQNEAQ in the germline V gene (reference sequence). CDR3 sequence (DNA): TGTGCCAGCAGCGTCCGGGGACATGTATACAATGAGCAGTTCTTC. It specifies CASSVRGHVYNEQFF. Full variable domain (rest looked up from reference TRBV7-9 and TRBJ2-1): DTGVSQNPRHKITKRGQNVTFRCDPISEHNRLYWYRQTLGQGPEFLTYFQNEAQLEKSRLLSDRFSAERPKGSFSTLEIQRTEQGDSAMYLCASSVRGHVYNEQFFGPGTRLTVL.

By sample share, this clonotype is medium-sized. The chain has TRBV29-1 and TRBJ2-7; TRBD2 matches at 12 bases. V shed 7 bases and J 7 bases; nucleotides not matched to a gene: 8. The CDR3 runs to 13 residues. Germline lookup yields CDR1 SQVTM and CDR2 ANQGSEA. This CDR3 is CSATSGGMGEQYF. In nucleotides, the CDR3 is TGCAGCGCCACTAGCGGGGGGATGGGAGAGCAGTACTTC.

Many counts were recorded for this clonotype. The chain couples TRBV29-1 to TRBJ2-1; 7 bases align to TRBD1. CDR1 SQVTM and CDR2 ANQGSEA come from the germline V gene. The CDR3 length is 13 residues. Trimming at V came to 4 bases and at J to 6 bases, leaving 6 bases not matched to a gene. CDR3 amino acids: CSVARTGTNEQFF. For the CDR3, the DNA is TGCAGCGTTGCAAGGACAGGTACCAATGAGCAGTTCTTC.

Many counts were recorded for this clonotype. The chain joins TRBV5-1 to TRBJ1-5; the D is unclear. V shed 2 bases and J shed 9 bases, with 18 bases lying between them. The CDR3 has 15 residues. Germline loops: CDR1 SGHRS, CDR2 YFSETQ. CDR3 in DNA: TGCGCCAGCAGCTTACTCCCCAGTGACTCTCGGCCCCAGCATTTT. Translated: CASSLLPSDSRPQHF.

This clonotype was seen ten or more times. The chain joins TRBV20-1 to TRBJ2-1; no reliable D call. Per the germline V gene, CDR1 is DFQATT and CDR2 is SNEGSKA (reference sequence). Trimming took off 4 bases at V and 6 bases at J, with 22 bases between the two ends. The CDR3 loop spans 16 amino acids. The CDR3 sequence is CSAIPFDSSAFNEQFF. In DNA form, the CDR3 reads TGCAGTGCTATCCCTTTCGACTCCTCGGCCTTCAATGAGCAGTTCTTC.

This clonotype was recorded many times. The rearrangement uses TRBV7-9 and TRBJ1-2; no clear D gene. The CDR3 spans 12 residues. Trimming took 3 bases from V and 8 from J, leaving 10 bases between them. Germline CDR1 and CDR2: SEHNR and FQNEAQ (reference sequence). CDR3 DNA sequence: TGTGCCAGCAGCTTGGAGATGCGGGGCTACACCTTC. Translation gives CASSLEMRGYTF.

There are many counts of this clonotype. The CDR3 sequence is CASSRSTSGGSSYEQYF. CDR3 in DNA: TGTGCCAGCAGTCGTTCCACTAGCGGGGGCAGCTCCTACGAGCAGTACTTC. The chain couples TRBV28 to TRBJ2-7; 11 positions agree with TRBD2. Germline CDR1 is MDHEN and CDR2 is SYDVKM. The CDR3 extends over 17 amino acids. V was pared by 5 bases and J by 0 bases, with 9 bases of the junction left unmatched.

Many counts were recorded for this clonotype. V usage is TRBV7-8 and J usage is TRBJ1-1; a weak D match, TRBD1 (6 bases). V was trimmed by 5 bases and J by 3 bases, leaving 10 bases between them. CDR3 length: 13 amino acids. Per germline, CDR1 SGHVS and CDR2 FQNEAQ. The CDR3 DNA follows: TGTGCCAGCAGCATAAGGACAGACACTGAAGCTTTCTTT. This sequence encodes CASSIRTDTEAFF.

There are many counts of this clonotype. The V call is TRBV20-1, the J call TRBJ2-7, with TRBD2 as a possible D gene (7 bases). Germline V gene lookup returns CDR1 DFQATT and CDR2 SNEGSKA (reference sequence). V lost 6 bases and J 1 base, leaving 19 bases between the germline ends. There are 15 residues in the CDR3. The CDR3 coding sequence is TGCAGTGCCGGGGGGCTCTCGGGACTTTCCTACGAGCAGTACTTC. Translating it yields CSAGGLSGLSYEQYF.

V gene TRBV18 combines with J gene TRBJ2-1; D gene unclear. Germline values: CDR1 KGHSH, CDR2 LQKENI. V dropped 3 bases and J dropped 9 bases, with 18 bases sitting between them. There are 15 residues in the CDR3. The CDR3 protein is CASSPRELGFSEQFF. DNA for the CDR3: TGTGCCAGCTCACCTCGAGAGTTGGGTTTCAGTGAGCAGTTCTTC.

This clonotype was seen repeatedly, ten times or more. The chain recombines TRBV5-1 with TRBJ2-5; 9 bases align to TRBD1. The CDR3 has 13 residues. Germline-derived CDR1 and CDR2 are SGHRS and YFSETQ. J lost 4 bases, V lost 4 bases, and 2 bases had no gene match. CDR3 DNA sequence: TGCGCCAGCAGCCCGACAGGGGGAGAGACCCAGTACTTC. Translation: CASSPTGGETQYF.

This clonotype has ten or more counts. The chain has TRBV20-1 and TRBJ2-1; 10 bases fit TRBD2. The CDR3 spans 15 residues. V lost 2 bases, J lost 4 bases, and 5 bases stayed unmatched. Germline V gives CDR1 DFQATT, CDR2 SNEGSKA (reference sequence). The CDR3 here is CSARPWTSGYNEQFF. The CDR3 nucleotides are TGCAGTGCTAGACCTTGGACTAGCGGTTACAATGAGCAGTTCTTC.

Many counts were recorded for this clonotype. The chain joins TRBV7-9 to TRBJ2-4; D uncertain. Trimming left V 2 bases short and J 6 bases short, with 8 bases between. This CDR3 has 13 amino acids. CDR1 and CDR2 (germline): SEHNR, FQNEAQ (reference sequence). The CDR3 here is CASSLTQANIQYF. As DNA, the CDR3 is TGTGCCAGCAGCTTAACCCAAGCAAACATTCAGTACTTC.